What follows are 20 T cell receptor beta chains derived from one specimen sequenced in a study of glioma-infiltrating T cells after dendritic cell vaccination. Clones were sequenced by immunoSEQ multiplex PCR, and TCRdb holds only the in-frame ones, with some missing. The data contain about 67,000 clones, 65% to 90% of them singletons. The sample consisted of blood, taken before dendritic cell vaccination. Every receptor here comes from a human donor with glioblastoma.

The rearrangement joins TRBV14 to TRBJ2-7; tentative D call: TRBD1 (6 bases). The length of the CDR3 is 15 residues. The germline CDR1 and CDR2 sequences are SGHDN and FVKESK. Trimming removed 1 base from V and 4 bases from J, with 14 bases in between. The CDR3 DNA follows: TGTGCCAGCAGCCAAGGGGCAACAGGGAAATACGAGCAGTACTTC. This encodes CASSQGATGKYEQYF.

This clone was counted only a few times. The CDR3 reads CASSRTGGIYGYTF. The DNA of the CDR3 is TGTGCCAGCAGCCGGACAGGAGGTATTTATGGCTACACCTTC. The chain employs TRBV6-1 and TRBJ1-2; 7 nucleotides agree with TRBD1. The CDR3 is 14 amino acids. Germline V gene lookup returns CDR1 MNHNS and CDR2 SASEGT. The J segment lost 5 bases and the V segment lost 6 bases, leaving 9 bases of the junction unmatched.

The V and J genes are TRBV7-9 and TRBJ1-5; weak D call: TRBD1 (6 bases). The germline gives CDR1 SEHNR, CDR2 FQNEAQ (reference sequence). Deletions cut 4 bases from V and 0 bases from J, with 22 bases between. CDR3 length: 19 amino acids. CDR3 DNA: TGTGCCAGCAGCTCATCACGAGGGGGTACCTTTGATAGCAATCAGCCCCAGCATTTT. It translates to CASSSSRGGTFDSNQPQHF.

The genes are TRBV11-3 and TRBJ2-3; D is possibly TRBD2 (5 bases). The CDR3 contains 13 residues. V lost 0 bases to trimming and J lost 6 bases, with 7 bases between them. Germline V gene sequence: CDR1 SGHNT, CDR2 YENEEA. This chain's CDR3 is CASSLERRDTQYF. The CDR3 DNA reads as TGTGCCAGCAGCTTAGAGCGGAGGGATACGCAGTATTTT.

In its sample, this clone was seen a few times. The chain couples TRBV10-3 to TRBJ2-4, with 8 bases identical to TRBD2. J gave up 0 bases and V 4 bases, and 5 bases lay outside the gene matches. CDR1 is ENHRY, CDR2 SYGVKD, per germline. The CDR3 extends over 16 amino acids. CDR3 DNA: TGTGCCATCAGTGGAGCGGGGGACCCAGCCAAAAACATTCAGTACTTC. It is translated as CAISGAGDPAKNIQYF.

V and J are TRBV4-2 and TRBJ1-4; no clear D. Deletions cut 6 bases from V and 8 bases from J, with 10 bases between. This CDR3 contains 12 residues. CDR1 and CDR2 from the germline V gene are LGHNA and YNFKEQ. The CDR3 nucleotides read TGTGCCAGCAGTCTTAGCGGGGAAAAACTGTTTTTT. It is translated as CASSLSGEKLFF.

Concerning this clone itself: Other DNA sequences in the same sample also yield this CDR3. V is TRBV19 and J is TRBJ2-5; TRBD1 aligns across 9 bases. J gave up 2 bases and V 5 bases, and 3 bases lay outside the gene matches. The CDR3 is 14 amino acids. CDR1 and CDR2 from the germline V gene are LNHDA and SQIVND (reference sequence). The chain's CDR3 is CASSPDRGQETQYF. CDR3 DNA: TGTGCCAGTAGTCCAGACAGGGGGCAAGAGACCCAGTACTTC.

The CDR3 sequence: CASSIRTSGNQETQYF. The CDR3 DNA sequence: TGTGCCAGTAGTATAAGGACTAGCGGGAACCAAGAGACCCAGTACTTC. The V gene is TRBV19, the J gene TRBJ2-5, with TRBD2 matching 12 bases. The CDR3 is 16 amino acids. Germline CDR1 and CDR2: LNHDA and SQIVND (reference sequence). Losses at the gene ends were 2 bases for V and 0 bases for J; bases not matched to a gene: 1.

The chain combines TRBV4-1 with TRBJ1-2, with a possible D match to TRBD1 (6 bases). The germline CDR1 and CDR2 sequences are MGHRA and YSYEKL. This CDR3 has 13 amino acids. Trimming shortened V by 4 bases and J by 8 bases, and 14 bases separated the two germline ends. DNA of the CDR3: TGCGCCAGCAGCCCCACCCGGACAGACGGCTACACCTTC. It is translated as CASSPTRTDGYTF.

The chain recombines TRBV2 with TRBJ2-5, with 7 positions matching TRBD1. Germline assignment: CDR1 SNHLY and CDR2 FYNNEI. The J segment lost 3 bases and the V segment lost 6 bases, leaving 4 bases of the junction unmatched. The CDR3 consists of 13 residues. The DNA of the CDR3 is TGTGCCAGCAGCGGGACAGCGAAAGAGACCCAGTACTTC. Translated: CASSGTAKETQYF.

The CDR3 nucleotides read TGCAGCGTTGGCAGCGGGGGCCCCTCAAGTGAGCAGTTCTTC. It translates to CSVGSGGPSSEQFF. This sequence joins TRBV29-1 and TRBJ2-1, with 8 positions matching TRBD2. Germline assignment: CDR1 SQVTM and CDR2 ANQGSEA. V trimming: 4 bases; J trimming: 9 bases; junction bases outside the gene matches: 11. The CDR3 has 14 residues.

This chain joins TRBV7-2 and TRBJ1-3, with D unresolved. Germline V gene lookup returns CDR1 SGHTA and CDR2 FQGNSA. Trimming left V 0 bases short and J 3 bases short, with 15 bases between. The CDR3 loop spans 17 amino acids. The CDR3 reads CASSLARAGLVGNTIYF. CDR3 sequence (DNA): TGTGCCAGCAGCTTAGCGAGGGCAGGCCTTGTTGGAAACACCATATATTTT.

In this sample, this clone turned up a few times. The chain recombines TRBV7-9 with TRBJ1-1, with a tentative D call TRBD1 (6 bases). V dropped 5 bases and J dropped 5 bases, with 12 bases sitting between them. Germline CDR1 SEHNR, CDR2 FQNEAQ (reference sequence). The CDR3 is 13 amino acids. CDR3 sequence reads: CASSNTGKTEAFF. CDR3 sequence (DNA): TGTGCCAGCAGCAATACAGGGAAAACTGAAGCTTTCTTT.

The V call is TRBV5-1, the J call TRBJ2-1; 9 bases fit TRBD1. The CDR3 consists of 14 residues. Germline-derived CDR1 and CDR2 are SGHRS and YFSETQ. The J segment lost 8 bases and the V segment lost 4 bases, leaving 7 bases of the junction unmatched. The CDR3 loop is CASSPSRDRDEQFF. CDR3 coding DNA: TGCGCCAGCAGCCCGTCCCGGGACAGGGATGAGCAGTTCTTC.

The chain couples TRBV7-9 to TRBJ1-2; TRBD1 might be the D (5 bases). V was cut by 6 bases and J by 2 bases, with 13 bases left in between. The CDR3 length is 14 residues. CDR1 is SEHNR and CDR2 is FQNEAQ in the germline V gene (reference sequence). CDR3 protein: CASRSTGQNYGYTF. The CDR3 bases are TGTGCCAGCAGATCAACAGGACAAAACTATGGCTACACCTTC. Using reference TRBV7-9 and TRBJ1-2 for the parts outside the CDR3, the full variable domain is DTGVSQNPRHKITKRGQNVTFRCDPISEHNRLYWYRQTLGQGPEFLTYFQNEAQLEKSRLLSDRFSAERPKGSFSTLEIQRTEQGDSAMYLCASRSTGQNYGYTFGSGTRLTVV.

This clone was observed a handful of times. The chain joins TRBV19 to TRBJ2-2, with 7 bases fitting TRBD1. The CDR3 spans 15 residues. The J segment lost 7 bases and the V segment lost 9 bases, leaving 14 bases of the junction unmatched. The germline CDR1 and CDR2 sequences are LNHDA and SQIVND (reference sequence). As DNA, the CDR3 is TGTGCCAGCAGGTTTGGAGACAGGGTAATCGGGGAGCTGTTTTTT. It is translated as CASRFGDRVIGELFF.

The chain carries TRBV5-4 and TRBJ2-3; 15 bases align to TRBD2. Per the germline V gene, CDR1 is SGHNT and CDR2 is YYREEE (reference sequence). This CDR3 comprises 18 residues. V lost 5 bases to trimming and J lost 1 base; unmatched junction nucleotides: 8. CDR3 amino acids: CASSSGLAGGEGTDTQYF. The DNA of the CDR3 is TGTGCCAGCAGTTCGGGACTAGCGGGGGGTGAGGGCACAGATACGCAGTATTTT.

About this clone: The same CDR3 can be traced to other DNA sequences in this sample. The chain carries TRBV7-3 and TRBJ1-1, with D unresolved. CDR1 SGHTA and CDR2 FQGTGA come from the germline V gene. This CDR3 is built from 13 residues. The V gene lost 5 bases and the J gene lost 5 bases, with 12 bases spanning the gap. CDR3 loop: CASSITPGTEAFF. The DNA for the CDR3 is TGTGCCAGCAGCATCACACCCGGGACTGAAGCTTTCTTT.

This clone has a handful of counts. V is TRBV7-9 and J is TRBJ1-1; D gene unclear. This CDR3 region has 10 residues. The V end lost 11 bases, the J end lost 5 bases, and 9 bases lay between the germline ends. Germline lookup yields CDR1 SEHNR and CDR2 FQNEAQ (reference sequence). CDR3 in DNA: TGTGCCGCCGGGGAAACTGAAGCTTTCTTT. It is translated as CAAGETEAFF.

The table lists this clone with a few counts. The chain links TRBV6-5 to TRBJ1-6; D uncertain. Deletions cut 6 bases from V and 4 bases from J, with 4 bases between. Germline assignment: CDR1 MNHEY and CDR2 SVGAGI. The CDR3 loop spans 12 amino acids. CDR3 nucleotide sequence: TGTGCCAGCAGGCAGTATAATTCACCCCTCCACTTT. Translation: CASRQYNSPLHF.